Presented here are 18 T cell receptor beta chains from one specimen sequenced in a study of CD8 T cell repertoires and HIV-1 epitope variants. Assay used: immunoSEQ multiplex PCR; TCRdb lists only in-frame clones, some missing. The sample yields thousands of clones, around two thirds seen once. Antigens of these TCRs are unknown. The sequenced sample consisted of cultured CD8+ T cells derived from PBMCs. The receptors here all came from a male donor with HIV.

This clone was observed a single time. The chain recombines TRBV28 with TRBJ2-5, with 13 bases lining up with TRBD2. The ends lost 2 bases at V and 4 bases at J; junction bases unmatched: 4. This CDR3 contains 16 residues. From germline, CDR1 is MDHEN and CDR2 SYDVKM. CDR3 sequence: CASSLGLAGVRETQYF. Written as DNA, the CDR3 is TGTGCCAGCAGTTTAGGACTAGCGGGAGTACGAGAGACCCAGTACTTC.

The gene calls are TRBV19 and TRBJ2-1; perhaps TRBD2 as D (6 bases). The CDR3 length is 13 residues. The germline V and J ends were trimmed by 10 bases and 2 bases, with 12 bases remaining between them. From germline, CDR1 is LNHDA and CDR2 SQIVND (reference sequence). The CDR3 coding sequence is TGTGCCACCGAAACTAGCACCTACAATGAGCAGTTCTTC. Its protein is CATETSTYNEQFF.

The V gene is TRBV5-8, the J gene TRBJ1-5; D is uncertain. CDR1 SGHTS and CDR2 YDEGEE come from the germline V gene. The CDR3 extends over 12 amino acids. V lost 4 bases, J lost 3 bases, and 5 bases lay in between. This CDR3 is CASSDHNQPQHF. The CDR3 region has the DNA TGTGCCAGCAGCGATCACAATCAGCCCCAGCATTTT.

This chain links TRBV7-9 with TRBJ2-1, with D possibly matching TRBD1 (5 bases). Germline V gives CDR1 SEHNR, CDR2 FQNEAQ (reference sequence). This CDR3 is built from 14 residues. Trimming removed 2 bases from V and 5 bases from J, with 10 bases in between. The CDR3 sequence is CASSLIGANNEQFF. The CDR3 DNA reads TGTGCCAGCAGCTTAATAGGGGCGAACAATGAGCAGTTCTTC.

A note on this clone: Other DNA sequences of this sample code for an identical CDR3. The chain recombines TRBV4-3 with TRBJ1-3, with 7 bases matching TRBD1. Germline V gene sequence: CDR1 LGHNA, CDR2 YSLEER. J gave up 3 bases and V 8 bases, and 13 bases lay outside the gene matches. The CDR3 is made up of 16 amino acids. In DNA form, the CDR3 reads TGCGCCAGCTCGGGAGACAGGGCGGGTAGTGGAAACACCATATATTTT. It yields the protein CASSGDRAGSGNTIYF.

This chain links TRBV4-3 with TRBJ1-1, with TRBD1 identical over 7 bases. The CDR3 loop spans 15 amino acids. V gave up 0 bases and J gave up 1 base; unmatched junction bases: 2. Germline values: CDR1 LGHNA, CDR2 YSLEER. The CDR3 region is CASSQDRTGNTEAFF. CDR3 nucleotide sequence: TGCGCCAGCAGCCAAGATCGGACAGGGAACACTGAAGCTTTCTTT.

This chain uses TRBV30 with TRBJ2-7; tentatively, D is TRBD1 (6 bases). There are 12 residues in the CDR3. The germline V gene encodes CDR1 GTSNPN and CDR2 SVGIG (reference sequence). Trimming removed 8 bases at V and 6 bases at J, with 17 bases between. The CDR3 sequence: CAGDLTGSEQYF. As DNA, the CDR3 is TGTGCCGGGGACCTCACAGGGTCCGAGCAGTACTTC.

There are a few counts of this clone. The rearrangement uses TRBV5-6 and TRBJ2-1, with 8 positions matching TRBD2. The trim removed 0 bases at V and 0 bases at J, leaving 2 bases unmatched. CDR1 is SGHDT, CDR2 YYEEEE, per germline. CDR3 size: 16 residues. Here the CDR3 DNA reads TGTGCCAGCAGCTTGGAGCGGGGGAGCTCCTACAATGAGCAGTTCTTC. Its translation is CASSLERGSSYNEQFF.

The chain uses TRBV27 and TRBJ1-2; D is unresolved. The V gene lost 2 bases and the J gene lost 5 bases, with 12 bases spanning the gap. Germline CDR1 MNHEY, CDR2 SMNVEV (reference sequence). The CDR3 is made up of 14 amino acids. The CDR3 loop reads CASSLEGFGYGYTF. DNA of the CDR3: TGTGCCAGCAGTTTAGAAGGGTTCGGGTATGGCTACACCTTC.

The chain joins TRBV6-5 to TRBJ1-2, with TRBD1 as a possible D gene (6 bases). Trimming left V 6 bases short and J 1 base short, with 15 bases between. From germline, CDR1 is MNHEY and CDR2 SVGAGI. The CDR3 contains 15 residues. The CDR3 sequence: CASSQTGFDNYGYTF. As DNA, the CDR3 is TGTGCCAGCAGCCAAACAGGGTTCGATAACTATGGCTACACCTTC.

This chain joins TRBV4-1 and TRBJ2-3, with TRBD2 identical over 14 bases. Germline V gene data show CDR1 as MGHRA and CDR2 as YSYEKL. The CDR3 contains 16 residues. The J segment lost 6 bases and the V segment lost 4 bases, leaving 6 bases of the junction unmatched. CDR3 residues: CASSPGTSGGRDTQYF. CDR3 DNA sequence: TGCGCCAGCAGCCCAGGGACTAGCGGGGGTCGGGATACGCAGTATTTT.

V usage is TRBV5-5 and J usage is TRBJ1-1; D is uncertain. Trimming stripped 4 bases from V and 5 bases from J, with 12 bases between. The CDR3 contains 13 residues. Looked up from germline, CDR1 is SGHKS and CDR2 is YYEKEE (reference sequence). The CDR3 reads CASSPGPWTEAFF. CDR3 nucleotides: TGTGCCAGCAGCCCTGGCCCGTGGACTGAAGCTTTCTTT.

The chain recombines TRBV4-2 with TRBJ1-2; 7 nucleotides match TRBD1. CDR1 and CDR2 (germline): LGHNA, YNFKEQ. J was trimmed by 4 bases and V by 1 base; bases with no gene match: 3. The CDR3 contains 14 residues. CDR3 sequence (DNA): TGTGCCAGCAGCCAAGTGAGGGACAGCTATGGCTACACCTTC. It is translated as CASSQVRDSYGYTF.

The chain employs TRBV5-4 and TRBJ2-2; D remains ambiguous. Germline V gene lookup returns CDR1 SGHNT and CDR2 YYREEE (reference sequence). There are 12 residues in the CDR3. Deletions cut 2 bases from V and 3 bases from J, with 2 bases between. The CDR3 loop reads CASSLYTGELFF. CDR3 sequence (DNA): TGTGCCAGCAGCTTATACACCGGGGAGCTGTTTTTT.

For the CDR3, the DNA is TGTGCCAGTAGTATAGTTCAGGGTGAAAATGAGCAGTTCTTC. Translation gives CASSIVQGENEQFF. The chain joins TRBV19 to TRBJ2-1; a weak D match, TRBD1 (5 bases). Trimming shortened V by 1 base and J by 7 bases, and 11 bases separated the two germline ends. The V gene's germline CDR1 is LNHDA and CDR2 SQIVND (reference sequence). The CDR3 consists of 14 residues.

The V call is TRBV29-1, the J call TRBJ2-7; 8 bases map to TRBD1. Trimming cost V 6 bases and J 3 bases; bases outside gene matches: 13. This CDR3 contains 15 residues. From germline, CDR1 is SQVTM and CDR2 ANQGSEA. This chain's CDR3 is CSVKGLRGHDYEQYF. Here the CDR3 DNA reads TGCAGCGTAAAGGGTCTCAGGGGGCATGACTACGAGCAGTACTTC.

This chain uses TRBV27 with TRBJ2-5, with D perhaps TRBD1 or TRBD2 (7 bases each). The end of the DNA fits TRBJ2-7 better, so the J call may be wrong. The CDR3 is made up of 15 amino acids. The germline V gene encodes CDR1 MNHEY and CDR2 SMNVEV (reference sequence). CDR3 in amino acids: CASTPGGDSNYEQYF. The CDR3 DNA is TGTGCCAGCACTCCTGGGGGGGACAGCAACTACGAGCAGTACTTC.

The J gene is TRBJ2-4, the V gene TRBV27; maybe TRBD2 (7 bases). This CDR3 is 14 amino acids long. V was cut by 6 bases and J by 8 bases, with 17 bases left in between. Germline CDR1 is MNHEY and CDR2 is SMNVEV (reference sequence). CDR3 loop: CASSLRGATDIQYF. The CDR3 DNA reads as TGTGCCAGCAGCCTCCGGGGGGCAACGGACATTCAGTACTTC.